The 31 T cell receptor beta chains in this list originate from one sample, sequenced in a study of T cells in Graves' hyperthyroidism and ophthalmopathy. RNA transcripts provided the source from which TCR beta CDR3 regions were amplified. When the TCR CDR3 underwent first-round RT-PCR, the HTBI primer set was used. TCRdb reprocessed the multiplex PCR reads via MiXCR and lists one record per CDR3 protein. The table has hundreds of thousands of distinct CDR3 sequences, about 43% seen once; the top ten hold just over 8%. Sequencing input: peripheral blood or thyroid tissue (not recorded which). The receptors here all came from a woman aged 18-30 years with Graves' hyperthyroidism.

This clonotype was seen many times. V usage is TRBV7-3 and J usage is TRBJ1-4, with 7 bases fitting TRBD1. Germline V gene data show CDR1 as SGHTA and CDR2 as FQGTGA. V was pared by 11 bases and J by 7 bases, with 10 bases of the junction left unmatched. CDR3 length equals 13 residues. The chain's CDR3 is CARSTGFGEKLFF. The CDR3 nucleotides read TGTGCCCGATCGACAGGGTTTGGTGAAAAACTGTTTTTT.

This clonotype was counted ten times or more. Here the CDR3 reads CSAAEGDGDYTF. CDR3 sequence (DNA): TGCAGCGCCGCCGAGGGAGATGGTGACTACACCTTC. This rearrangement joins TRBV29-1 to TRBJ1-2; D gene unclear. CDR1 is SQVTM and CDR2 is ANQGSEA in the germline V gene. Trimming removed 7 bases at V and 10 bases at J, with 19 bases between. The CDR3 loop spans 12 amino acids.

This clonotype came up many times. The limits of the CDR3 on the DNA are not certain, so only TCRdb's listed CDR3 is given. The V gene is TRBV12-3 or TRBV12-4, the J gene TRBJ2-7; the tabulated D call, TRBD2, remains unverified against the DNA. The CDR3 numbers 12 amino acids, ends counted. The CDR3 loop reads CASSLLRAEQYF.

In its sample, this clonotype was seen a few times. V is TRBV20-1 and J is TRBJ2-7; 7 bases agree with TRBD2. CDR1 and CDR2 (germline): DFQATT, SNEGSKA (reference sequence). V was pared by 6 bases and J by 3 bases, with 8 bases of the junction left unmatched. The CDR3 sequence is 13 residues long. The CDR3 DNA reads TGCAGTGCCCTCCAGGAGCGGGACTACGAGCAGTACTTC. It translates to CSALQERDYEQYF.

This clonotype was observed a handful of times. The chain combines TRBV24-1 with TRBJ2-6; D is undetermined. Germline CDR1 reads KGHDR; CDR2 reads SFDVKD. V lost 6 bases and J lost 1, with 21 bases in between. The CDR3 spans 19 residues. CDR3: CATSPGTLAVGSGANVLTF. The CDR3 nucleotides read TGTGCCACCAGTCCGGGCACCTTAGCAGTAGGGTCTGGGGCCAACGTCCTGACTTTC.

The chain couples TRBV5-4 to TRBJ1-2; D gene ambiguous. With 2 bases removed from V and 6 bases from J, the gap between germline ends came to 8 bases. Per germline, CDR1 SGHNT and CDR2 YYREEE (reference sequence). This CDR3 has 12 amino acids. The CDR3 loop is CASSLTQDGYTF. The CDR3 coding sequence is TGTGCCAGCAGCTTAACGCAAGATGGCTACACCTTC.

This clonotype occurred many times. This chain links TRBV9 with TRBJ1-6; no reliable D call. CDR3 length: 14 amino acids. V lost 1 base and J lost 7, with 9 bases in between. Germline CDR1 is SGDLS and CDR2 is YYNGEE. The CDR3: CASSVIGSNSPLHF. CDR3 nucleotides: TGTGCCAGCAGCGTAATCGGCAGCAATTCACCCCTCCACTTT. Variable domain in full (rest from reference TRBV9 and TRBJ1-6): DSGVTQTPKHLITATGQRVTLRCSPRSGDLSVYWYQQSLDQGLQFLIQYYNGEERAKGNILERFSAQQFPDLHSELNLSSLELGDSALYFCASSVIGSNSPLHFGNGTRLTVT.

This clonotype was counted a few times. V and J are TRBV25-1 and TRBJ2-3; a possible D gene is TRBD2 (6 bases). Trimming left V 2 bases short and J 1 base short, with 10 bases between. CDR3 size: 15 residues. CDR1 and CDR2 (germline): MGHDK, SYGVNS. CDR3 bases: TGTGCCAGCAGTGAAGGGGGAGGCGGCACAGATACGCAGTATTTT. Protein sequence: CASSEGGGGTDTQYF.

This clonotype was counted at least ten times. V is TRBV19 and J is TRBJ1-3; a possible D gene is TRBD1 (6 bases). Trimming took 8 bases from V and 3 from J, leaving 11 bases between them. Looked up from germline, CDR1 is LNHDA and CDR2 is SQIVND (reference sequence). The CDR3 runs to 13 residues. CDR3 amino acids: CASSTGLGNTIYF. CDR3 DNA: TGTGCCAGTTCCACAGGGCTTGGAAACACCATATATTTT.

This clonotype occurred many times. The chain couples TRBV14 to TRBJ1-2; 9 bases fit TRBD1. This CDR3 spans 13 amino acids. Looked up from germline, CDR1 is SGHDN and CDR2 is FVKESK. V was pared by 4 bases and J by 8 bases, with 5 bases of the junction left unmatched. The CDR3 DNA is TGTGCCAGCAGCCGTGGACAGGGGAGCGGCTACACCTTC. This gives the protein CASSRGQGSGYTF.

This clonotype was found a few times. The chain links TRBV5-1 to TRBJ1-1; TRBD1 agrees at 11 bases. The length of the CDR3 is 15 residues. CDR1 and CDR2 (germline): SGHRS, YFSETQ. V lost 0 bases and J lost 4; bases outside the gene matches: 2. The CDR3 DNA reads TGCGCCAGCAGCTTGGAGGGACAGGGGGGCACTGAAGCTTTCTTT. This encodes CASSLEGQGGTEAFF.

The V call is TRBV2, the J call TRBJ2-2; 13 bases agree with TRBD2. This CDR3 region has 17 residues. In germline, CDR1 is SNHLY, CDR2 FYNNEI. Trimming at V came to 5 bases and at J to 0 bases, leaving 3 bases not matched to a gene. The CDR3 DNA follows: TGTGCCAGCAGTTGGACTAGCGGGAGCCCGAACACCGGGGAGCTGTTTTTT. Its protein product is CASSWTSGSPNTGELFF.

V usage is TRBV7-9 and J usage is TRBJ2-3; no clear D. V lost 7 bases, J lost 5 bases, and 10 bases lay in between. The CDR3 consists of 12 residues. CDR1 and CDR2 from the germline V gene are SEHNR and FQNEAQ (reference sequence). The CDR3 coding sequence is TGTGCCAGCAACTCCGACGGAGATACGCAGTATTTT. Translating gives CASNSDGDTQYF.

The gene calls are TRBV25-1 and TRBJ1-6, with TRBD1 matching 12 bases. Germline V CDR1 and CDR2: MGHDK, SYGVNS. Unmatched junction bases numbered 3, after V lost 3 bases and J lost 6 bases. The CDR3 contains 16 residues. CDR3 in amino acids: CASSDSGQGANSPLHF. The CDR3 DNA reads TGTGCCAGCAGTGATTCGGGACAGGGGGCTAATTCACCCCTCCACTTT.

This rearrangement joins TRBV25-1 to TRBJ1-2, with 9 bases identical to TRBD1. J was trimmed by 4 bases and V by 10 bases; bases with no gene match: 13. Germline CDR1 and CDR2: MGHDK and SYGVNS. The CDR3 runs to 15 residues. The CDR3 nucleotides read TGTGCCATTACCTCGGGACAGGGACCTACCTATGGCTACACCTTC. Its translation is CAITSGQGPTYGYTF.

The CDR3 region is CSATTGTNQPQHF. The CDR3 nucleotides are TGCAGCGCCACGACAGGGACCAATCAGCCCCAGCATTTT. The V and J genes are TRBV29-1 and TRBJ1-5; 7 nucleotides align to TRBD1. V was pared by 7 bases and J by 3 bases, with 6 bases of the junction left unmatched. The CDR3 sequence is 13 residues long. In germline, CDR1 is SQVTM, CDR2 ANQGSEA.

The chain carries TRBV25-1 and TRBJ1-2; no clear D. Germline-derived CDR1 and CDR2 are MGHDK and SYGVNS. CDR3 size: 14 residues. Trimming pared 5 bases from V and 0 bases from J, leaving 10 bases between. CDR3 in DNA: TGTGCCAGCAGTCCTCCTTGGGCTAACTATGGCTACACCTTC. Protein: CASSPPWANYGYTF.

Ten or more counts support this clonotype. Lacking the conserved final phenylalanine or tryptophan, this CDR3 likely reflects a read error. The DNA is left out, because the CDR3 cannot be placed on it with certainty; the CDR3 is given as TCRdb lists it. The J gene is TRBJ2-5, the V gene TRBV7-2. The germline CDR1 and CDR2 sequences are SGHTA and FQGNSA. Ends included, the CDR3 has 8 residues. The chain's CDR3 is CASSLDPS.

The chain combines TRBV2 with TRBJ1-1; D is perhaps TRBD1 (6 bases). Trimming stripped 6 bases from V and 7 bases from J, with 18 bases between. This CDR3 has 14 residues. Germline V gene sequence: CDR1 SNHLY, CDR2 FYNNEI. CDR3 coding DNA: TGTGCCAGCAGCCGAGCTGGGGGGCAGTTTGAAGCTTTCTTT. Its translation: CASSRAGGQFEAFF.

The J gene is TRBJ2-7, the V gene TRBV15, with 14 bases lining up with TRBD2. V lost 5 bases and J lost 4; bases outside the gene matches: 4. The germline CDR1 and CDR2 sequences are LNHNV and YYDKDF (reference sequence). This CDR3 has 15 amino acids. As DNA, the CDR3 is TGTGCCACCAGCCGGAGACTAGCGGGAGGGTACGAGCAGTACTTC. Its translation: CATSRRLAGGYEQYF.

This clonotype was detected many times. The J gene is TRBJ1-4, the V gene TRBV9, with 7 bases fitting TRBD1. The CDR3 covers 15 residues. The trim removed 4 bases at V and 13 bases at J, leaving 16 bases unmatched. Germline loops: CDR1 SGDLS, CDR2 YYNGEE. The CDR3 loop reads CASSPRQGPEGGLFF. In nucleotides, the CDR3 is TGTGCCAGCAGCCCCCGACAGGGCCCTGAGGGGGGACTGTTTTTT.

This clonotype was seen only a few times. The V and J genes are TRBV20-1 and TRBJ2-5; D is undetermined. The CDR3 is made up of 14 amino acids. The germline gives CDR1 DFQATT, CDR2 SNEGSKA (reference sequence). Trimming left V 6 bases short and J 3 bases short, with 17 bases between. The CDR3 is CSAFVDAVEETQYF. In DNA form, the CDR3 reads TGCAGTGCGTTCGTGGATGCGGTTGAAGAGACCCAGTACTTC.

This chain uses TRBV15 with TRBJ2-7; 13 bases fit TRBD2. Losses at the gene ends were 10 bases for V and 8 bases for J; bases not matched to a gene: 11. Looked up from germline, CDR1 is LNHNV and CDR2 is YYDKDF (reference sequence). This CDR3 is 14 amino acids long. The CDR3 protein is CASQRTSGSIKQYF. The CDR3 DNA reads as TGTGCCAGCCAACGGACTAGCGGGAGTATTAAGCAGTACTTC.

Turning to this clonotype: One junction end disagrees with the germline gene, perhaps due to a read error. The genes are TRBV7-8 and TRBJ2-7, with D perhaps TRBD2 (6 bases). The germline CDR1 and CDR2 sequences are SGHVS and FQNEAQ. This CDR3 is built from 14 residues. The CDR3: CASSRYEGGYEQCF. In nucleotides, the CDR3 is TGTGCCAGCAGCCGTTATGAGGGAGGCTACGAGCAGTGCTTC. The whole variable domain, remainder taken from reference TRBV7-8 and TRBJ2-7, is GAGVSQSPRYKVAKRGQDVALRCDPISGHVSLFWYQQALGQGPEFLTYFQNEAQLDKSGLPSDRFFAERPEGSVSTLKIQRTQQEDSAVYLCASSRYEGGYEQCFGPGTRLTVT.

Here the CDR3 reads CASSPPDARGEKLFF. The CDR3 nucleotides are TGTGCCAGCAGTCCGCCGGACGCTCGAGGTGAAAAACTGTTTTTT. The chain uses TRBV6-1 and TRBJ1-4; D not certain. The V gene's germline CDR1 is MNHNS and CDR2 SASEGT. V lost 5 bases and J lost 7, with 17 bases in between. This CDR3 has 15 residues.

The chain has TRBV24-1 and TRBJ1-1; tentative D call: TRBD1 (5 bases). This CDR3 has 14 residues. Looked up from germline, CDR1 is KGHDR and CDR2 is SFDVKD. The V end lost 4 bases, the J end lost 0 bases, and 8 bases lay between the germline ends. The CDR3 is CATSEGELNTEAFF. In DNA form, the CDR3 reads TGTGCCACCAGTGAGGGGGAGCTGAACACTGAAGCTTTCTTT.

The chain recombines TRBV6-1 with TRBJ1-1; perhaps TRBD1 as D (6 bases). Germline-derived CDR1 and CDR2 are MNHNS and SASEGT. Between the trimmed V and J ends, which lost 5 bases and 10 bases, there was a span of 8 bases. This CDR3 is built from 10 residues. The CDR3 here is CASSRGGAFF. CDR3 nucleotides: TGTGCCAGCAGTAGGGGGGGAGCTTTCTTT.

The chain is built from TRBV12-5 and TRBJ1-2, with D possibly matching TRBD1 (5 bases). This CDR3 is 14 amino acids long. CDR1 and CDR2 (germline): LGHNT, FRNRAP. V gave up 6 bases and J gave up 6 bases, with 17 bases separating them. In nucleotides, the CDR3 is TGTGCTAGTGGACCGCCGGGACCTGCGAATGGCTACACCTTC. Protein: CASGPPGPANGYTF.

This chain connects TRBV25-1 to TRBJ1-1; D is unclear. The CDR3 loop spans 14 amino acids. V gave up 9 bases and J gave up 3 bases, with 17 bases separating them. Germline CDR1 is MGHDK and CDR2 is SYGVNS. The CDR3 here is CASMDRWRDTEAFF. CDR3 nucleotide sequence: TGTGCCAGTATGGACCGGTGGAGGGACACTGAAGCTTTCTTT.

V usage is TRBV7-3 and J usage is TRBJ2-2; D is uncertain. Per the germline V gene, CDR1 is SGHTA and CDR2 is FQGTGA. This CDR3 region has 13 residues. V lost 5 bases, J lost 7 bases, and 11 bases lay in between. The CDR3 sequence: CASSQIFSGELFF. CDR3 sequence (DNA): TGTGCCAGCAGCCAGATTTTTAGCGGGGAGCTGTTTTTT.

The V call is TRBV19, the J call TRBJ1-1; D may be TRBD1 (6 bases). The germline CDR1 and CDR2 sequences are LNHDA and SQIVND (reference sequence). Trimming cost V 7 bases and J 2 bases, with 14 bases left between them. The CDR3 is 14 amino acids. The CDR3 DNA follows: TGTGCCAGTAAACGGGCCAGGGGAAACACTGAAGCTTTCTTT. This encodes CASKRARGNTEAFF.